This T cell receptor (beta chain) is drawn from a study of shared clonotypes between healthy human individuals (dated by TCRdb to the early 2020s). With regard to the full study: The cohort included a few men and a couple of women between 18 and 49 years of age. Different laboratories and diverse techniques were used to prepare libraries and sequence TCR repertoires, to increase sequencing depth and limit assay-specific biases. Leukapheresis yielded between about 0.85 and 10 billion PBMCs per donor. For each donor, CD4 naive and CD4 memory were each run on three plates, CD8 naive on two plates, and CD8 memory on one plate. Blood TCR repertoires of a handful of healthy adults were deeply sequenced to estimate repertoire size and the extent of clonotype sharing between individuals. Summary of the overall study and its limitations: Based on pairwise subsampling, the degree of clonotype sharing among donors was expected to be affected by sequencing depth. Clonotypes shared by all four sorted-subset donors showed higher generation probabilities than non-shared clonotypes. Naive subsets generally had larger estimated clonotype richness than memory subsets. Incomplete sequencing was indicated by rarefaction of sorted-subset datasets, despite the large sequencing depth. Across a handful of donors, approximately 4.6% of naive CD4, roughly 3.3% of naive CD8, around 2.5% of memory CD4, and roughly 0.4% of memory CD8 clonotypes were shared. Sampling was restricted to blood, and TCR repertoires in tissue are likely to differ from TCR repertoires in blood. The small number of donors limited the genetic and exposure-history diversity represented.

CDR1 GTSNPN and CDR2 SVGIG are derived from the germline V gene (reference sequence). Measured from the cysteine to the phenylalanine, the CDR3 is 10 residues long. This entry keeps only the CDR3 DNA: 30 bases, framed from base 1. Trimming removed 6 bases from V and 7 bases from J, leaving 9 bases between the germline ends. With respect to this clone: Its antigen is not yet known. No clone much larger than this one lies a single base away; base qualities are absent.

Donors were healthy HIV-negative adults with no recently reported acute infections or vaccinations. Every donor was a Caucasian adult residing in Nashville, Tennessee, USA. CD4+ T cells were enriched by magnetic negative selection, after which naive cells were positively selected on CD45RA and the negative fraction was taken as the memory subset. After blood collection by leukapheresis, PBMCs were isolated using Ficoll-Histopaque density gradient centrifugation and then cryopreserved in the vapor phase of liquid nitrogen. Purity and quantity of every magnetically sorted T cell population were checked by analytical flow cytometry. Genomic DNA was isolated from each sorted fraction and quantified by UV absorbance on a Nanodrop 2000c. Using the deep immunoSEQ assay, multiplex PCR amplified TCR CDR3 regions from genomic DNA. Extracted genomic DNA from each cell subset was distributed evenly across all wells of several immunoSEQ 96-well plates, and each plate was treated as a replicate. For sorted subsets, approximately 210 ng of genomic DNA, equivalent to roughly 30,000 T cell genomes, went into each replicate PCR. The purified libraries were quantified using a Qubit 3.0 fluorometer, sized with a Bioanalyzer 2100, and then quantified again using the KAPA Library Quantification kit. Each immunoSEQ 96-well plate was sequenced on its own single-read 150-cycle Illumina NextSeq 550 flow cell. The original methods were these. Because only junctional sequences without quality scores were contained in the immunoSEQ output, filtering matching that applied to full-length reads could not be performed. Sequences were annotated with PyIR, a Python wrapper for IgBLAST v1.9, using IMGT germline references to assign V/J genes and CDR3. Any read was removed if the V/J assignment was weak (E-value above 1e-6), the CDR3 was missing, or the read contained stop codons, out-of-frame junctions, or ambiguous translated residues. V3J clonotypes were defined by identical inferred V gene, J gene, and CDR3 amino acid sequence. The percentage overlap between two repertoires was calculated by dividing the number of shared unique clonotypes by the size of the smaller repertoire. Repertoire richness was assessed with RTK rarefaction, the Chao1 estimator, and Recon v2.1 estimates of unobserved clonotypes. OLGA was used to compute generation probabilities for all TCRbeta clonotypes that the gDNA method yielded from a handful of donors. TCRdb provides this immuneACCESS table in a form limited to in-frame rearrangements. Some clones are lacking; in checked studies, under half of them reflect an unresolved V gene, and why the rest are absent is not known. That table supplies the V and J calls and clone size; D and trimming were determined from the DNA. Present in this sample are around 700,000 clones, approximately 79% of which were seen just once. The ten largest make up under 2% of the sample.

The receptor chain draws on TRBV30 and TRBJ1-2; the best D guess is TRBD1, with 5 bases matching. The clonotype was recovered from a woman aged 30 to 39 in good health. The sequencing sample was made of memory CD4+ T cells sorted from blood. The cell subset or site label corresponds to: CD45RA-negative fraction. The CDR3 here reads CACLRGGYTF. At the DNA level, the sequence is TGTGCCTGCCTGAGGGGTGGCTACACCTTC. The full variable domain, completed from the reference TRBV30 and TRBJ1-2 proteins outside the CDR3, reads SQTIHQWPATLVQPVGSPLSLECTVEGTSNPNLYWYRQAAGRGLQLLFYSVGIGQISSEVPQNLSASRPQDRQFILSSKKLLLSDSGFYLCACLRGGYTFGSGTRLTVV.